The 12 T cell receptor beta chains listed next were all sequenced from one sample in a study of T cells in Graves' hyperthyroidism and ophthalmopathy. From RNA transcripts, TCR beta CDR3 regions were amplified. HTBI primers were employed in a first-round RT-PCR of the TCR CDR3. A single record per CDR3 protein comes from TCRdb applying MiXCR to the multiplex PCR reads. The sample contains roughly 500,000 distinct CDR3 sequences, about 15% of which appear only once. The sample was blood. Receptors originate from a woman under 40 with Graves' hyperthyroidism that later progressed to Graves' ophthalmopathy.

DNA of the CDR3: TGTGCCAGCAGTGAAGCGAGGCTAGCGGGAGACGAGCAGTACTTC. The encoded protein is CASSEARLAGDEQYF. V gene TRBV6-1 combines with J gene TRBJ2-7; 10 nucleotides line up with TRBD2. V was clipped by 0 bases and J by 5 bases; unmatched bases: 4. Germline CDR1 and CDR2: MNHNS and SASEGT. The CDR3 length is 15 residues.

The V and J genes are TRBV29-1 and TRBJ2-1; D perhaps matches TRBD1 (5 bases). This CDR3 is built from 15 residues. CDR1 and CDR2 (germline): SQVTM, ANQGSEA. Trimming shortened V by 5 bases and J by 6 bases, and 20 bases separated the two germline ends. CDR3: CSVFPRQSLSNEQFF. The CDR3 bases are TGCAGCGTTTTCCCCAGACAGTCCCTTTCCAATGAGCAGTTCTTC.

The CDR3 reads CASSRTDREVRGYTF. DNA for the CDR3: TGCGCCAGCAGCCGAACGGACAGGGAAGTTCGGGGCTACACCTTC. The chain has TRBV4-1 and TRBJ1-2, with TRBD1 matching over 8 bases. V trimming: 4 bases; J trimming: 8 bases; junction bases outside the gene matches: 12. Germline values: CDR1 MGHRA, CDR2 YSYEKL. The CDR3 contains 15 residues.

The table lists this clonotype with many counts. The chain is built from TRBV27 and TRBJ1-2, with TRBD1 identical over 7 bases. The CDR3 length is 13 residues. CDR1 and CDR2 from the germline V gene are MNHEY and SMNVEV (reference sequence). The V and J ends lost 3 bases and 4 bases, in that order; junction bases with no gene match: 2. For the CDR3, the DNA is TGTGCCAGCAGTTTTGCAGGGGGCTATGGCTACACCTTC. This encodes CASSFAGGYGYTF.

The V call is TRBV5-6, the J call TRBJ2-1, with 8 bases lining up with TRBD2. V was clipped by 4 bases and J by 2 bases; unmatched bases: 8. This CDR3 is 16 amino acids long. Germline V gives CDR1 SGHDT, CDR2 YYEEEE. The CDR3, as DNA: TGTGCCAGCAGCCCATCAACTAGCGGAGCCTACAATGAGCAGTTCTTC. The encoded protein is CASSPSTSGAYNEQFF.

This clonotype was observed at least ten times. CDR3 protein: CATSDSTGRGYNEQFF. DNA of the CDR3: TGTGCCACCAGTGATTCTACAGGAAGGGGGTACAATGAGCAGTTCTTC. This sequence joins TRBV24-1 and TRBJ2-1, with D possibly matching TRBD1 (6 bases). CDR1 and CDR2 from the germline V gene are KGHDR and SFDVKD. The length of the CDR3 is 16 residues. V dropped 2 bases and J dropped 4 bases, with 14 bases sitting between them.

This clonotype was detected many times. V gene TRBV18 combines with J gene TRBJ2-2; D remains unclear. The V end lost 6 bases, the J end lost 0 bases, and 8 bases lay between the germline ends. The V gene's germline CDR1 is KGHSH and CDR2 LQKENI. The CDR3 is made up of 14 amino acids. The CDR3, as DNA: TGTGCCAGCTCTGGGCCACCGAACACCGGGGAGCTGTTTTTT. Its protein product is CASSGPPNTGELFF.

The CDR3: CASSSHGGTTEAFF. The CDR3 bases are TGTGCCAGCAGTTCCCACGGGGGAACGACTGAAGCTTTCTTT. The chain uses TRBV25-1 and TRBJ1-1; TRBD1 is a possible D gene (5 bases). This CDR3 comprises 14 residues. V lost 5 bases and J lost 5, with 15 bases in between. CDR1 MGHDK and CDR2 SYGVNS come from the germline V gene.

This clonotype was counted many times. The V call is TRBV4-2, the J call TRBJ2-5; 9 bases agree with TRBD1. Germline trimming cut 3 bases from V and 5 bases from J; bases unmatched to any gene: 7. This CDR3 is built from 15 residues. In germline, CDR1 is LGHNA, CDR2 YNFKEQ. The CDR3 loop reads CASSQDNGQGETQYF. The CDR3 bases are TGTGCCAGCAGCCAGGATAACGGACAGGGGGAGACCCAGTACTTC.

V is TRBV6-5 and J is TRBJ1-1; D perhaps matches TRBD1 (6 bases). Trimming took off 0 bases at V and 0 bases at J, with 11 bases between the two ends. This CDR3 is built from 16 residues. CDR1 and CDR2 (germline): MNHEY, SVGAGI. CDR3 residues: CASSYSGGALNTEAFF. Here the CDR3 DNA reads TGTGCCAGCAGTTACTCCGGGGGGGCTCTGAACACTGAAGCTTTCTTT.

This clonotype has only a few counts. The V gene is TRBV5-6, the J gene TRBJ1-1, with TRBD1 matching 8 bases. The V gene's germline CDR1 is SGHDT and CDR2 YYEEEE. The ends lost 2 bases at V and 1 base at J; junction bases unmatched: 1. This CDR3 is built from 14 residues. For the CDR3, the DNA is TGTGCCAGCAGCTTCGACAGGGGGAACACTGAAGCTTTCTTT. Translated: CASSFDRGNTEAFF.

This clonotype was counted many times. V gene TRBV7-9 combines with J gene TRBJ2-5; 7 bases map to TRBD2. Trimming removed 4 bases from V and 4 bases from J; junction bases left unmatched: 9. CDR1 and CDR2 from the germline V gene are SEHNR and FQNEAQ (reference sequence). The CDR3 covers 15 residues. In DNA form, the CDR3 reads TGTGCCAGCAGCTCTGAAGGGAGGGCGGCAGAGACCCAGTACTTC. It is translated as CASSSEGRAAETQYF.